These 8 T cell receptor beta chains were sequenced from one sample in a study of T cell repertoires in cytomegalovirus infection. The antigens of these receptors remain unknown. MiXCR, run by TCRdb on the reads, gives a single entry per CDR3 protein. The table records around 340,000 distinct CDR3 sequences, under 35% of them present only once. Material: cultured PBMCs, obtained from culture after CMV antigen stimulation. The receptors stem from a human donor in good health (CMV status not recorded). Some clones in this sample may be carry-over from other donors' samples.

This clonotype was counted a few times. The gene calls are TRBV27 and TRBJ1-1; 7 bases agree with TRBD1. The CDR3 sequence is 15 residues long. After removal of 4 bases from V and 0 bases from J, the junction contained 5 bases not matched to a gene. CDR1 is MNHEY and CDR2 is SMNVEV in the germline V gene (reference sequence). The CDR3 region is CASSSGQALNTEAFF. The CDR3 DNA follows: TGTGCCAGCAGTTCTGGACAGGCGCTGAACACTGAAGCTTTCTTT.

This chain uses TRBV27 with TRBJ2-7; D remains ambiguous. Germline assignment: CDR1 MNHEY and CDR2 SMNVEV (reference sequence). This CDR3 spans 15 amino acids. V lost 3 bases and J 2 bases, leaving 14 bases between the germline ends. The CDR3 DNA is TGTGCCAGCAGTTTCAGTAGGGCGGCTACCTACGAGCAGTACTTC. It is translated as CASSFSRAATYEQYF.

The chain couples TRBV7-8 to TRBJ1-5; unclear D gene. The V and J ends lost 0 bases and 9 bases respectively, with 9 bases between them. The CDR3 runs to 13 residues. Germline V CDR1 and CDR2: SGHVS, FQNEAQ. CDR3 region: CASSLAPGRPQHF. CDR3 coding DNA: TGTGCCAGCAGCTTAGCGCCGGGCAGGCCCCAGCATTTT.

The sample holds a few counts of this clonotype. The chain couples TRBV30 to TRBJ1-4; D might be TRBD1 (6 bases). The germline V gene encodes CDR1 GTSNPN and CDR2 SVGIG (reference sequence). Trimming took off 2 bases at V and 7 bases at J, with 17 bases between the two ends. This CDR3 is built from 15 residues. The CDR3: CAWSQQGTVGEKLFF. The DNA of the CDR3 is TGTGCCTGGAGTCAACAGGGAACTGTTGGTGAAAAACTGTTTTTT.

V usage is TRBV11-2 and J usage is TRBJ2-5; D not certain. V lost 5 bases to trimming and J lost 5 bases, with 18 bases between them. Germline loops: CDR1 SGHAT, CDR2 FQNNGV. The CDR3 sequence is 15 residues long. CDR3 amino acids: CASSVRGLFEETQYF. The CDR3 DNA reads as TGTGCCAGCAGCGTTCGCGGTCTTTTTGAGGAGACCCAGTACTTC.

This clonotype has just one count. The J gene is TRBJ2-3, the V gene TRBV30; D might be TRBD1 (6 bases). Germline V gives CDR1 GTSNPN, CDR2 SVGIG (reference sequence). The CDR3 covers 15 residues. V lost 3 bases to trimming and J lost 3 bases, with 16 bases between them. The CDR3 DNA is TGTGCCTGGAGACCAGACCCAAGGGGGACAGATACGCAGTATTTT. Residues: CAWRPDPRGTDTQYF.

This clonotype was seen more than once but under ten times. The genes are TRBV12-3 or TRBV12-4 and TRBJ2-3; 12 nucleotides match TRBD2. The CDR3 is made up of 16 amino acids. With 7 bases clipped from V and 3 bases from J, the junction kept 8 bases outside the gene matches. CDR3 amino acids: CASTFGLAGSTDTQYF. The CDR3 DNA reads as TGTGCCAGCACCTTTGGACTAGCGGGAAGTACAGATACGCAGTATTTT.

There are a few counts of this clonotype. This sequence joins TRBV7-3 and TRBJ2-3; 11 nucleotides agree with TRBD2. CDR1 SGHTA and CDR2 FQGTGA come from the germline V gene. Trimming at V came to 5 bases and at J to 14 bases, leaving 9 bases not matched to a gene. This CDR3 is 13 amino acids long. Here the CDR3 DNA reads TGTGCCAGCAGCGGCGTAGCGGGGGGGCCCATGTATTTT. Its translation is CASSGVAGGPMYF.